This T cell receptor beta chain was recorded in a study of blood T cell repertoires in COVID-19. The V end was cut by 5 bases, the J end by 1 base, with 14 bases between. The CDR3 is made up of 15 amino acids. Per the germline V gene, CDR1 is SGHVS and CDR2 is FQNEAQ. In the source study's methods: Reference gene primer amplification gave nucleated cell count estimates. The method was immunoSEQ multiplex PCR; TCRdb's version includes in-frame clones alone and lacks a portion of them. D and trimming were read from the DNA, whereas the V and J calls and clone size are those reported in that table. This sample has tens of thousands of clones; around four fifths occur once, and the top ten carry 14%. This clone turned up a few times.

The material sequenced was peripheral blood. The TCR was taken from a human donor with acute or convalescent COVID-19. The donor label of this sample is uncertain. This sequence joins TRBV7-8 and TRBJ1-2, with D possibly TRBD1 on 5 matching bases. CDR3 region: CASSQRRQLNYGYTF. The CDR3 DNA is TGTGCCAGCAGCCAGAGACGACAGCTTAACTATGGCTACACCTTC.